This entry lists 20 T cell receptor beta chains sequenced from one sample in a study of PD-L1 blockade in urothelial cancer. TCRdb keeps only in-frame clones here, not all; method: immunoSEQ multiplex PCR. The repertoire consists of 60,000 or so clones, with approximately 80% occurring once and the leading ten covering roughly 4%. The source was PBMCs, collected around atezolizumab (anti-PD-L1) treatment. Receptors were obtained from a man in his 70s with urothelial cancer.

The rearrangement joins TRBV15 to TRBJ2-1, with TRBD2 matching over 11 bases. Germline trimming cut 0 bases from V and 10 bases from J; bases unmatched to any gene: 8. The CDR3 consists of 16 residues. Germline lookup yields CDR1 LNHNV and CDR2 YYDKDF (reference sequence). CDR3 bases: TGTGCCACCAGCAGAGATTTAGCGGGAGGGCCGGAGGAGCAGTTCTTC. Its protein product is CATSRDLAGGPEEQFF.

V is TRBV11-2 and J is TRBJ1-2; tentative D call: TRBD1 (5 bases). Trimming stripped 3 bases from V and 7 bases from J, with 9 bases between. Germline CDR1 is SGHAT and CDR2 is FQNNGV. The CDR3 extends over 12 amino acids. The CDR3 DNA reads TGTGCCAGCAGCTTCGGGGGATCTGGCTACACCTTC. It specifies CASSFGGSGYTF.

DNA of the CDR3: TGTGCCAGCAGCTTAGGGCGGAATGAGCAGTTCTTC. Its protein product is CASSLGRNEQFF. The genes are TRBV7-8 and TRBJ2-1; D gene uncertain. Between the trimmed V and J ends, which lost 1 base and 7 bases, there was a span of 5 bases. Germline-derived CDR1 and CDR2 are SGHVS and FQNEAQ. This CDR3 comprises 12 residues.

A single count supports this clone. The rearrangement joins TRBV4-1 to TRBJ2-1; 9 bases fit TRBD2. The V segment lost 2 bases and the J segment 0 bases; nucleotides outside the gene matches: 20. Germline CDR1 is MGHRA and CDR2 is YSYEKL. This CDR3 has 22 amino acids. CDR3 nucleotide sequence: TGCGCCAGCAGCCAACCAAGAGGGAGAGTAGCGGGAGCGAAGGGCTCCTACAATGAGCAGTTCTTC. This translates into CASSQPRGRVAGAKGSYNEQFF.

This chain connects TRBV9 to TRBJ1-1, with a weak D call TRBD1 (6 bases). With 0 bases removed from V and 8 bases from J, the gap between germline ends came to 17 bases. The CDR3 length is 15 residues. Germline V CDR1 and CDR2: SGDLS, YYNGEE. The CDR3 reads CASSVDRGGSREAFF. CDR3 nucleotide sequence: TGTGCCAGCAGCGTAGATCGGGGGGGCAGCCGAGAAGCTTTCTTT.

The chain uses TRBV6-1 and TRBJ1-2; 9 bases fit TRBD1. CDR1 and CDR2 from the germline V gene are MNHNS and SASEGT. The V gene end was trimmed by 6 bases and the J gene end by 8 bases; junction bases not matched to a gene: 10. The CDR3 has 14 amino acids. CDR3 nucleotide sequence: TGTGCCAGCAGGGGGTCACAGGGGGCTCGGGGCTACACCTTC. It encodes CASRGSQGARGYTF.

The chain employs TRBV7-3 and TRBJ2-5, with 9 bases lining up with TRBD1. Germline CDR1 and CDR2: SGHTA and FQGTGA. This CDR3 region has 14 residues. The ends lost 5 bases at V and 2 bases at J; junction bases unmatched: 3. The CDR3 DNA follows: TGTGCCAGCAGCCCGGACAGGGGACAAGAGACCCAGTACTTC. It is translated as CASSPDRGQETQYF.

The chain recombines TRBV6-1 with TRBJ2-1, with TRBD2 matching 7 bases. The CDR3 extends over 16 amino acids. CDR1 is MNHNS and CDR2 is SASEGT in the germline V gene. Unmatched junction bases numbered 14, after V lost 4 bases and J lost 8 bases. CDR3 sequence: CASSGPGGGDWDEQFF. DNA for the CDR3: TGTGCCAGCAGTGGGCCTGGGGGGGGTGATTGGGATGAGCAGTTCTTC.

This sequence joins TRBV11-2 and TRBJ2-3; 7 positions agree with TRBD2. Germline V gene lookup returns CDR1 SGHAT and CDR2 FQNNGV. V lost 3 bases to trimming and J lost 3 bases; unmatched junction nucleotides: 6. This CDR3 is built from 15 residues. Here the CDR3 DNA reads TGTGCCAGCAGCTTGGGGGGGGTGCGGACAGATACGCAGTATTTT. Translation gives CASSLGGVRTDTQYF.

This chain connects TRBV5-1 to TRBJ2-2, with 8 bases aligning to TRBD2. The V and J ends lost 3 bases and 6 bases, in that order; junction bases with no gene match: 7. From germline, CDR1 is SGHRS and CDR2 YFSETQ. This CDR3 has 15 amino acids. CDR3 residues: CASSWPGGVAGELFF. The CDR3 coding sequence is TGCGCCAGCAGCTGGCCGGGAGGGGTGGCCGGGGAGCTGTTTTTT.

The rearrangement joins TRBV2 to TRBJ2-1; 10 bases fit TRBD1. The germline CDR1 and CDR2 sequences are SNHLY and FYNNEI. Germline trimming cut 7 bases from V and 9 bases from J; bases unmatched to any gene: 6. The CDR3 runs 13 residues. This CDR3 reads CASTGQGVGEQFF. The CDR3 nucleotides read TGTGCCAGCACAGGACAGGGGGTCGGTGAGCAGTTCTTC.

This chain links TRBV7-9 with TRBJ1-5; 9 bases map to TRBD1. Trimming removed 5 bases from V and 6 bases from J; junction bases left unmatched: 8. From germline, CDR1 is SEHNR and CDR2 FQNEAQ (reference sequence). The CDR3 consists of 15 residues. The CDR3 loop reads CASSLSGTGSQPQHF. As DNA, the CDR3 is TGTGCCAGCAGCCTTTCCGGGACAGGGAGTCAGCCCCAGCATTTT.

The chain combines TRBV28 with TRBJ2-7, with a possible D match to TRBD2 (5 bases). Germline lookup yields CDR1 MDHEN and CDR2 SYDVKM. The V gene lost 5 bases and the J gene lost 0 bases, with 20 bases spanning the gap. The CDR3 is 17 residues long. The CDR3 spells CASSPPRFERPSYEQYF. The CDR3 DNA sequence: TGTGCCAGCAGTCCTCCGAGGTTTGAGCGGCCCTCCTACGAGCAGTACTTC.

V is TRBV11-3 and J is TRBJ2-1; D uncertain. Trimming cost V 2 bases and J 5 bases, with 10 bases left between them. Germline CDR1 SGHNT, CDR2 YENEEA. The CDR3 is made up of 14 amino acids. CDR3 bases: TGTGCCAGCAGCTTACTAGGCAGCAACAATGAGCAGTTCTTC. It codes for CASSLLGSNNEQFF.

The genes are TRBV10-3 and TRBJ1-1; TRBD1 might be the D (5 bases). The CDR3 has 16 residues. Germline-derived CDR1 and CDR2 are ENHRY and SYGVKD. The V end lost 0 bases, the J end lost 1 base, and 12 bases lay between the germline ends. The CDR3: CAISESGQRENTEAFF. The CDR3 nucleotides read TGTGCCATCAGTGAGTCGGGGCAGCGGGAGAACACTGAAGCTTTCTTT.

This clone has a single count. V usage is TRBV19 and J usage is TRBJ1-1; 7 bases are a match to TRBD1. CDR1 is LNHDA, CDR2 SQIVND, per germline (reference sequence). CDR3 length: 14 amino acids. V shed 4 bases and J 5 bases; nucleotides not matched to a gene: 7. The CDR3 region has the DNA TGTGCCAGTAGTACCCTGAGCAGGGGGACTGAAGCTTTCTTT. This sequence encodes CASSTLSRGTEAFF.

This chain links TRBV2 with TRBJ2-7; 8 bases line up with TRBD1. V shed 3 bases and J 4 bases; nucleotides not matched to a gene: 11. Germline V gives CDR1 SNHLY, CDR2 FYNNEI. CDR3 length: 16 residues. CDR3 sequence (DNA): TGTGCCAGCAGTGAGGGTCGGTACAGGGGGACTTACGAGCAGTACTTC. Its protein product is CASSEGRYRGTYEQYF. Complete variable domain (other parts from reference TRBV2 and TRBJ2-7): EPEVTQTPSHQVTQMGQEVILRCVPISNHLYFYWYRQILGQKVEFLVSFYNNEISEKSEIFDDQFSVERPDGSNFTLKIRSTKLEDSAMYFCASSEGRYRGTYEQYFGPGTRLTVT.

The chain is built from TRBV5-1 and TRBJ2-5, with 9 positions matching TRBD2. Trimming cost V 0 bases and J 4 bases; bases outside gene matches: 4. The CDR3 contains 15 residues. Germline loops: CDR1 SGHRS, CDR2 YFSETQ. The CDR3 DNA sequence: TGCGCCAGCAGCTTGGCCGTAGCGGGAGTAGAGACCCAGTACTTC. Encoded protein: CASSLAVAGVETQYF.

This chain connects TRBV5-1 to TRBJ1-1; D may be TRBD1 (5 bases). Trimming pared 0 bases from V and 3 bases from J, leaving 12 bases between. Germline V gene data show CDR1 as SGHRS and CDR2 as YFSETQ. The CDR3 has 15 amino acids. Here the CDR3 reads CASSLGPRGDTEAFF. The CDR3 DNA reads TGCGCCAGCAGCTTGGGCCCCCGGGGGGACACTGAAGCTTTCTTT. The whole variable domain, filled in from reference TRBV5-1 and TRBJ1-1, reads KAGVTQTPRYLIKTRGQQVTLSCSPISGHRSVSWYQQTPGQGLQFLFEYFSETQRNKGNFPGRFSGRQFSNSRSEMNVSTLELGDSALYLCASSLGPRGDTEAFFGQGTRLTVV.

This chain joins TRBV10-3 and TRBJ2-7; TRBD1 matches 8 bases. Per the germline V gene, CDR1 is ENHRY and CDR2 is SYGVKD. The V and J ends lost 6 bases and 3 bases, in that order; junction bases with no gene match: 10. This CDR3 region has 15 residues. The CDR3 is CAISGTGGDHYEQYF. Written as DNA, the CDR3 is TGTGCCATCAGCGGAACAGGGGGTGACCACTACGAGCAGTACTTC.